These 23 T cell receptor beta chains originate from one sample sequenced in a study of regulatory T cells in long-lasting Graves disease. As for time point: persistent/refractory GD, antithyroid drugs over 5 years with positive TRAb. RNA extracted from PBMCs served as the sequencing template. Arm-PCR of CDR3 regions and iRepertoire HTBI primers were the basis on which TCR beta libraries were built. One entry per CDR3 protein results from TCRdb running MiXCR on the multiplex PCR reads. The sample lists about 400,000 distinct CDR3 sequences; 20% to 25% were seen once. This specimen was peripheral blood mononuclear cells (PBMCs), taken when the disease was refractory, from a patient treated with antithyroid drugs. Receptors originate from a female donor with Graves disease.

V usage is TRBV20-1 and J usage is TRBJ2-7; 11 bases are a match to TRBD2. CDR1 DFQATT and CDR2 SNEGSKA come from the germline V gene (reference sequence). This CDR3 spans 15 amino acids. The ends lost 0 bases at V and 2 bases at J; junction bases unmatched: 3. The CDR3 DNA is TGCAGTGCTAGAGACCCACTAGCGGGGGCCTACGAGCAGTACTTC. Its translation is CSARDPLAGAYEQYF.

This clonotype was picked up a small number of times. This CDR3 is CASRSLRVTNEKLFF. The CDR3 nucleotides are TGTGCCAGCAGGAGCCTTAGGGTGACTAATGAAAAACTGTTTTTT. The chain is built from TRBV2 and TRBJ1-4; D gene unclear. Per germline, CDR1 SNHLY and CDR2 FYNNEI. CDR3 length: 15 amino acids. Trimming left V 6 bases short and J 2 bases short, with 13 bases between.

The CDR3 sequence: CASSEILGYEQYF. The CDR3 DNA reads as TGTGCCAGCAGTGAAATTCTGGGTTACGAGCAGTACTTC. The chain has TRBV6-2 or TRBV6-3 and TRBJ2-7; no definite D call. Germline V gene data show CDR1 as MNHEY and CDR2 as SVGEGT. V was trimmed by 5 bases and J by 4 bases, leaving 12 bases between them. The CDR3 length is 13 residues.

With regard to this clonotype: A much bigger clone sits one base away, suggesting this may be a read error. This CDR3 reads CARREQVGTETFF. DNA for the CDR3: TGTGCCCGGAGAGAACAGGTCGGAACTGAAACTTTCTTT. This sequence joins TRBV30 and TRBJ1-1, with a tentative D call TRBD1 (5 bases). Germline CDR1 GTSNPN, CDR2 SVGIG (reference sequence). The CDR3 runs 13 residues.

Written as DNA, the CDR3 is TGCAGCGTTGAAGATCCCCGGACTAGCGGTCCCCCCGGGGAGCTGTTTTTT. This gives the protein CSVEDPRTSGPPGELFF. J is TRBJ2-2 and V is TRBV29-1; 10 bases line up with TRBD2. The V gene end was trimmed by 0 bases and the J gene end by 6 bases; junction bases not matched to a gene: 10. In germline, CDR1 is SQVTM, CDR2 ANQGSEA. CDR3 length: 17 amino acids.

This clonotype was counted between two and nine times. The rearrangement links TRBV6-1 to TRBJ2-5, with D hard to call. Per germline, CDR1 MNHNS and CDR2 SASEGT. The ends were cut back, 6 bases at V and 7 bases at J, with 6 bases in the middle. The CDR3 consists of 10 residues. CDR3: CASRAATQYF. CDR3 sequence (DNA): TGTGCCAGCAGAGCCGCGACCCAGTACTTC.

This clonotype was counted at least ten times. The chain links TRBV6-2 or TRBV6-3 to TRBJ2-5; D remains unclear. The CDR3 extends over 14 amino acids. Germline V CDR1 and CDR2: MNHEY, SVGEGT. V was trimmed by 0 bases and J by 4 bases, leaving 9 bases between them. CDR3 sequence reads: CASSYSRSRETQYF. In DNA form, the CDR3 reads TGTGCCAGCAGTTACTCTCGTTCCAGAGAGACCCAGTACTTC.

This clonotype was observed a few times. The chain joins TRBV15 to TRBJ1-5; the D is unclear. The ends were cut back, 4 bases at V and 0 bases at J, with 10 bases in the middle. The germline gives CDR1 LNHNV, CDR2 YYDKDF (reference sequence). This CDR3 spans 15 amino acids. This chain's CDR3 is CATSTPTLSNQPQHF. The CDR3 DNA reads as TGTGCCACCAGCACACCGACCCTTAGCAATCAGCCCCAGCATTTT.

The chain employs TRBV5-6 and TRBJ1-1, with 8 bases lining up with TRBD1. V shed 2 bases, J shed 5 bases, and the junction held 5 bases outside the gene matches. The CDR3 is 14 amino acids. Per the germline V gene, CDR1 is SGHDT and CDR2 is YYEEEE. CDR3 region: CASSFGQGLTEAFF. CDR3 nucleotide sequence: TGTGCCAGCAGCTTTGGACAGGGTTTAACTGAAGCTTTCTTT.

CDR3 nucleotide sequence: TGTGCCAGCAGGCCCTTTCGGGAGGGCAGGGAGACCCAGTACTTC. As protein: CASRPFREGRETQYF. The V gene is TRBV6-1, the J gene TRBJ2-5, with TRBD2 matching over 8 bases. This CDR3 is 15 amino acids long. Germline lookup yields CDR1 MNHNS and CDR2 SASEGT. With V trimmed by 6 bases and J by 5 bases, 11 bases remained unmatched.

The rearrangement links TRBV6-5 to TRBJ2-1; 9 nucleotides line up with TRBD1. Germline CDR1 is MNHEY and CDR2 is SVGAGI. V gave up 3 bases and J gave up 1 base; unmatched junction bases: 7. This CDR3 comprises 17 residues. For the CDR3, the DNA is TGTGCCAGCAGTTATTCAGCACAGGGGGCGTCCTACAATGAGCAGTTCTTC. This encodes CASSYSAQGASYNEQFF.

The chain joins TRBV10-3 to TRBJ1-2; D unclear. This CDR3 has 14 amino acids. V lost 3 bases, J lost 0 bases, and 8 bases lay in between. CDR1 is ENHRY and CDR2 is SYGVKD in the germline V gene. The CDR3 sequence: CAISEPGTNYGYTF. CDR3 nucleotide sequence: TGTGCCATCAGTGAACCGGGAACTAACTATGGCTACACCTTC.

CDR3 DNA: TGTGCCAGTAGTATGGTCGGAGCAGTGTCGGATACGCAGTATTTT. This sequence encodes CASSMVGAVSDTQYF. The chain carries TRBV19 and TRBJ2-3; D unclear. The V end lost 3 bases, the J end lost 6 bases, and 16 bases lay between the germline ends. Germline V gene data show CDR1 as LNHDA and CDR2 as SQIVND (reference sequence). This CDR3 is built from 15 residues.

This clonotype was detected a few times. A junction boundary mismatches the germline segment, possibly from a read error. This chain joins TRBV6-1 and TRBJ1-5; unclear D gene. Germline V CDR1 and CDR2: MNHNS, SASEGT. This CDR3 contains 15 residues. CDR3 nucleotide sequence: TGTGCCTGCAGTGAGGAGATTTATAGCAATCAGCCCCAGCATTTT. This sequence encodes CACSEEIYSNQPQHF.

This chain joins TRBV5-1 and TRBJ2-2; 7 positions match TRBD2. Germline loops: CDR1 SGHRS, CDR2 YFSETQ. J lost 5 bases, V lost 0 bases, and 7 bases had no gene match. This CDR3 comprises 16 residues. The DNA for the CDR3 is TGCGCCAGCAGCTTGGAGACTAGCATTAAAACCGGGGAGCTGTTTTTT. Its translation is CASSLETSIKTGELFF.

This clonotype showed up many times. The CDR3 protein is CSAWANNLYGYTF. CDR3 coding DNA: TGCAGCGCCTGGGCCAATAATCTCTATGGCTACACCTTC. The V and J genes are TRBV29-1 and TRBJ1-2; D gene unclear. V lost 7 bases and J 4 bases, leaving 16 bases between the germline ends. Germline-derived CDR1 and CDR2 are SQVTM and ANQGSEA. The CDR3 has 13 amino acids.

The chain employs TRBV20-1 and TRBJ1-1; weak D call: TRBD1 (6 bases). Germline assignment: CDR1 DFQATT and CDR2 SNEGSKA (reference sequence). V was clipped by 2 bases and J by 4 bases, with 11 bases between them. The CDR3 runs 13 residues. CDR3 sequence: CSARRGASTEAFF. CDR3 DNA sequence: TGCAGTGCTAGACGGGGGGCCTCCACTGAAGCTTTCTTT.

This clonotype was counted between two and nine times. V usage is TRBV7-8 and J usage is TRBJ1-5; 7 bases map to TRBD1. CDR1 is SGHVS and CDR2 is FQNEAQ in the germline V gene. This CDR3 contains 16 residues. V shed 5 bases and J 1 base; nucleotides not matched to a gene: 8. Here the CDR3 DNA reads TGTGCCAGCAGCCTGACGCGGGACAGAAGCAATCAGCCCCAGCATTTT. Translation: CASSLTRDRSNQPQHF.

The table lists this clonotype with a few counts. This chain links TRBV7-2 with TRBJ1-1; tentative D call: TRBD1 (5 bases). CDR3 size: 18 residues. V shed 2 bases and J shed 4 bases, with 23 bases lying between them. The germline CDR1 and CDR2 sequences are SGHTA and FQGNSA. The CDR3 region is CASSLIHVGEGGITEAFF. CDR3 coding DNA: TGTGCCAGCAGCTTAATCCATGTAGGGGAGGGTGGAATCACTGAAGCTTTCTTT.

This clonotype appeared many times. This chain joins TRBV2 and TRBJ2-7, with 7 bases matching TRBD2. The CDR3 contains 12 residues. Germline V gene data show CDR1 as SNHLY and CDR2 as FYNNEI. The CDR3, as DNA: TGTGCTGTAGGCGGGAGCTCCTACGAGCAGTACTTC. Translating gives CAVGGSSYEQYF.

This clonotype showed up just a few times. V and J are TRBV5-6 and TRBJ1-5; D uncertain. V was clipped by 3 bases and J by 4 bases, with 11 bases between them. The germline V gene encodes CDR1 SGHDT and CDR2 YYEEEE. The CDR3 runs to 14 residues. Here the CDR3 reads CASSSTRRNQPQHF. CDR3 bases: TGTGCCAGCAGCTCAACACGGAGAAATCAGCCCCAGCATTTT. The variable domain in full, completed from reference TRBV5-6 and TRBJ1-5, reads DAGVTQSPTHLIKTRGQQVTLRCSPKSGHDTVSWYQQALGQGPQFIFQYYEEEERQRGNFPDRFSGHQFPNYSSELNVNALLLGDSALYLCASSSTRRNQPQHFGDGTRLSIL.

This clonotype has a handful of counts. This chain joins TRBV20-1 and TRBJ2-3; either TRBD1 or TRBD2 may supply D (5 bases each). Trimming left V 0 bases short and J 1 base short, with 11 bases between. This CDR3 has 15 amino acids. The germline V gene has CDR1 DFQATT and CDR2 SNEGSKA (reference sequence). In nucleotides, the CDR3 is TGCAGTGCTAGAGACGGAAGGGGAGGCACAGATACGCAGTATTTT. Translation: CSARDGRGGTDTQYF.

The J gene is TRBJ1-4, the V gene TRBV20-1, with D perhaps TRBD1 (6 bases). Judging by the DNA end, TRBJ2-2 fits better; the J call may be wrong. CDR1 and CDR2 from the germline V gene are DFQATT and SNEGSKA (reference sequence). This CDR3 has 13 amino acids. CDR3 DNA sequence: TGCAGTGCTAGACTCAGGGGCCCGGGGGAGCTGTTTTTT. Its translation: CSARLRGPGELFF.